This TCR beta chain was recorded in a study of T cell responses to AZD1222 COVID-19 vaccine. Across the study: Pooled samples include second doses given at about 4 or 12 weeks.

Note on this clone: Its target is not known.

Trimming stripped 5 bases from V and 5 bases from J, with 13 bases between. Germline loops: CDR1 MNHEY, CDR2 SVGAGI. CDR3 size: 14 residues. Broader study findings: Repertoires were sampled only after the peak T cell response. Mostly white British, mostly female donors; authors suggested clonal diversity may be underestimated.

Sequencing used immunoSEQ multiplex PCR; TCRdb keeps in-frame clones, though not all of them. Of over 150,000 clones listed, around nine tenths are singletons. The clonotype was recovered from an adult in good health. The chain carries TRBV6-5 and TRBJ1-3, with a possible D match to TRBD1 (6 bases). The sequences come from peripheral blood, collected on day 0 of AZD1222 vaccination. CDR3 sequence: CASSPRQARNTIYF. CDR3 nucleotides: TGTGCCAGCAGTCCTCGACAGGCCCGAAACACCATATATTTT.